Listed below are T cell receptor beta chains from one sample, sequenced in a study of blood T cell repertoires in COVID-19. TCRdb's copy holds only in-frame clones and misses some; the assay was immunoSEQ multiplex PCR. The sample lists 300,000 to 350,000 clones, approximately 82% occurring once. Source material: peripheral blood. Receptor source: a man in his thirties or forties with active or convalescent COVID-19. Each CDR3 is given with its conserved first and last residue. Fields, in order: CDR3 DNA, CDR3 protein, D gene, clone size, V gene, J gene. The D gene is left open where the match is weak. Part of the rows lack a size; the others show once, few, many or a class for expanded clones.

CDR3 DNA: TGTGCCTGGACTGAGGATGGGAATTCACCCCTCCACTTT; CDR3 protein: CAWTEDGNSPLHF; D gene: NA; clone size: NA; V gene: TRBV30; J gene: TRBJ1-6
CDR3 DNA: TGTGCCAGCAGTTTTCAGGGACAGGGAGCCCTCCTGAGCTCTCAGCCCCAGCATTTT; CDR3 protein: CASSFQGQGALLSSQPQHF; D gene: TRBD1; clone size: NA; V gene: TRBV28; J gene: TRBJ1-5
CDR3 DNA: TGTGCCGCCTGGGGGGATGGGGACACTGAAGCTTTCTTT; CDR3 protein: CAAWGDGDTEAFF; D gene: NA; clone size: NA; V gene: TRBV6-5; J gene: TRBJ1-1
CDR3 DNA: TGTGCCAGCAGCGGGACAGGGGGCAACGAGCAGTACTTC; CDR3 protein: CASSGTGGNEQYF; D gene: TRBD1; clone size: NA; V gene: TRBV27; J gene: TRBJ2-7
CDR3 DNA: TGCGCCAGCAGCCGAACAGGGGGAAGGACTGAAGCTTTCTTT; CDR3 protein: CASSRTGGRTEAFF; D gene: TRBD1; clone size: NA; V gene: TRBV4-1; J gene: TRBJ1-1
CDR3 DNA: TGTGCCAGCAGAAACAGCCCGGGGACTGAAGCTTTCTTT; CDR3 protein: CASRNSPGTEAFF; D gene: NA; clone size: NA; V gene: TRBV6-4; J gene: TRBJ1-1
CDR3 DNA: TGTGCCAGTGGGGCCCTCAGGGCTTTCTTT; CDR3 protein: CASGALRAFF; D gene: NA; clone size: NA; V gene: TRBV19; J gene: TRBJ1-1
CDR3 DNA: TGTGCCAGCAGCTTTAACAATGAGCAGTTCTTC; CDR3 protein: CASSFNNEQFF; D gene: NA; clone size: NA; V gene: TRBV7-9; J gene: TRBJ2-1
CDR3 DNA: TGTGCCAGCAGCCAACAACCCCCGGGACAGGGCACTCTGGGGTACTATGGCTACACCTTC; CDR3 protein: CASSQQPPGQGTLGYYGYTF; D gene: TRBD1; clone size: NA; V gene: TRBV3-1/TRBV3-2; J gene: TRBJ1-2
CDR3 DNA: TGTGCCAGCAGCTGGGGCAGGGCGACCGGGGAGCTGTTTTTT; CDR3 protein: CASSWGRATGELFF; D gene: NA; clone size: NA; V gene: TRBV7-2; J gene: TRBJ2-2
CDR3 DNA: TGTGCCAGCAGCGCCTCCTCCGGGACAGGATCTAATGAAAAACTGTTTTTT; CDR3 protein: CASSASSGTGSNEKLFF; D gene: TRBD1; clone size: NA; V gene: TRBV9; J gene: TRBJ1-4
CDR3 DNA: TGCGCCAGCAGCCACACTAGACTAGCGGCGAGGGATGAGCAGTTCTTC; CDR3 protein: CASSHTRLAARDEQFF; D gene: TRBD2; clone size: NA; V gene: TRBV5-1; J gene: TRBJ2-1
CDR3 DNA: TGTGCCAGCAGGACCCAGACTGCAACCTACGAGCAGTACTTC; CDR3 protein: CASRTQTATYEQYF; D gene: NA; clone size: NA; V gene: TRBV6-5; J gene: TRBJ2-7
CDR3 DNA: TGTGCCAGCGGACAGCCCAAGAGCTCCTACGAGCAGTACTTC; CDR3 protein: CASGQPKSSYEQYF; D gene: NA; clone size: NA; V gene: TRBV6-5; J gene: TRBJ2-7
CDR3 DNA: TGTGCCAGCAGACCCAATTACAGGGGAGTTAATGAAAAACTGTTTTTT; CDR3 protein: CASRPNYRGVNEKLFF; D gene: TRBD1; clone size: NA; V gene: TRBV6-6; J gene: TRBJ1-4
CDR3 DNA: TGTGCCAGCAGCTTCGCGACAGTCTCCTATGGCTACACCTTC; CDR3 protein: CASSFATVSYGYTF; D gene: NA; clone size: NA; V gene: TRBV7-2; J gene: TRBJ1-2
CDR3 DNA: TGTGCCTGGAGTGTAGTATTGGGCAGGGGGACATGTTACACCTTC; CDR3 protein: CAWSVVLGRGTCYTF; D gene: TRBD1; clone size: NA; V gene: TRBV30; J gene: TRBJ1-2
CDR3 DNA: TGTGCCAGCAGTCACTTTGGTCGGGATCAGCCCCAGCATTTT; CDR3 protein: CASSHFGRDQPQHF; D gene: NA; clone size: NA; V gene: TRBV2; J gene: TRBJ1-5
CDR3 DNA: TGTGCCAGTACTAACCGGGATATTAGCACAGATACGCAGTATTTT; CDR3 protein: CASTNRDISTDTQYF; D gene: NA; clone size: NA; V gene: TRBV25-1; J gene: TRBJ2-3
CDR3 DNA: TGTGCCAGCAGCGGAAACGGGGGGAATGAAAAACTGTTTTTT; CDR3 protein: CASSGNGGNEKLFF; D gene: NA; clone size: NA; V gene: TRBV9; J gene: TRBJ1-4
CDR3 DNA: TGTGCCTGGAGTGTACAGCGGGACGCCTACAATGAGCAGTTCTTC; CDR3 protein: CAWSVQRDAYNEQFF; D gene: TRBD2; clone size: NA; V gene: TRBV30; J gene: TRBJ2-1
CDR3 DNA: TGCGCCAGCAGCCAAGGAAGGATGGACAGTCGGAACACTGAAGCTTTCTTT; CDR3 protein: CASSQGRMDSRNTEAFF; D gene: NA; clone size: NA; V gene: TRBV4-1; J gene: TRBJ1-1
CDR3 DNA: TGTGCCAGCAGCGCCTTCAGGGGCCGGTCCTACGAGCAGTACTTC; CDR3 protein: CASSAFRGRSYEQYF; D gene: NA; clone size: NA; V gene: TRBV7-2; J gene: TRBJ2-7
CDR3 DNA: TGCGCCAGCAGTTCTCCAGCGGGAGGGACCGGGGAGCTGTTTTTT; CDR3 protein: CASSSPAGGTGELFF; D gene: TRBD2; clone size: NA; V gene: TRBV5-1; J gene: TRBJ2-2
CDR3 DNA: TGTGCCAGCACTTCTCGGGGGGACTATGGCTACACCTTC; CDR3 protein: CASTSRGDYGYTF; D gene: NA; clone size: many; V gene: TRBV28; J gene: TRBJ1-2
CDR3 DNA: TGTGCCAGCAGTTTAGACCTAGCGGGAGGGAGCACCGGGGAGCTGTTTTTT; CDR3 protein: CASSLDLAGGSTGELFF; D gene: TRBD2; clone size: NA; V gene: TRBV27; J gene: TRBJ2-2
CDR3 DNA: TGTGCCATCAGTGATCCTACCTTTAGTTCACCCCTCCACTTT; CDR3 protein: CAISDPTFSSPLHF; D gene: NA; clone size: NA; V gene: TRBV10-3; J gene: TRBJ1-6
CDR3 DNA: TGTGCCAGCAGTTTAGGGGACAGGGTCAATCAGCCCCAGCATTTT; CDR3 protein: CASSLGDRVNQPQHF; D gene: TRBD1; clone size: few; V gene: TRBV28; J gene: TRBJ1-5
CDR3 DNA: TGTGCCAGTAGACCAGGGGGCGGCAATCAGCCCCAGCATTTT; CDR3 protein: CASRPGGGNQPQHF; D gene: TRBD1; clone size: few; V gene: TRBV19; J gene: TRBJ1-5
CDR3 DNA: TGTGCCAGCTCCTTTCAAGGGACAGGGGGGGAAAAACTGTTTTTT; CDR3 protein: CASSFQGTGGEKLFF; D gene: TRBD1; clone size: NA; V gene: TRBV2; J gene: TRBJ1-4
CDR3 DNA: TGTGCCAGCAGCCGACGGGGGACCAGGTCCAATTCACCCCTCCACTTT; CDR3 protein: CASSRRGTRSNSPLHF; D gene: NA; clone size: once; V gene: TRBV7-9; J gene: TRBJ1-6
CDR3 DNA: TGTGCCTGGAGTTTCCAACAGGGGACTGAAGCTTTCTTT; CDR3 protein: CAWSFQQGTEAFF; D gene: TRBD1; clone size: NA; V gene: TRBV30; J gene: TRBJ1-1
CDR3 DNA: TGTGCCAGCAGCTTCCCCAGGGGTGAAAAACTGTTTTTT; CDR3 protein: CASSFPRGEKLFF; D gene: NA; clone size: NA; V gene: TRBV7-9; J gene: TRBJ1-4
CDR3 DNA: TGCGCCAGCAGCCAAGAGAGCGGACAGGGACTCTCTGGCTACACCTTC; CDR3 protein: CASSQESGQGLSGYTF; D gene: TRBD1; clone size: NA; V gene: TRBV4-1; J gene: TRBJ1-2
CDR3 DNA: TGTGCCAGCAGAGGCGGGAACTACGAGCAGTACTTC; CDR3 protein: CASRGGNYEQYF; D gene: NA; clone size: once; V gene: TRBV7-8; J gene: TRBJ2-7
CDR3 DNA: TGTGCCAGCAGCTTGGAGGTTAAGGTTAACAATGAGCAGTTCTTC; CDR3 protein: CASSLEVKVNNEQFF; D gene: NA; clone size: NA; V gene: TRBV7-9; J gene: TRBJ2-1
CDR3 DNA: TGTGCCAGCAAAGGGGGTGGCGGCGAGCAGTACTTC; CDR3 protein: CASKGGGGEQYF; D gene: NA; clone size: NA; V gene: TRBV9; J gene: TRBJ2-7
CDR3 DNA: TGTGCCAGCAGTGAATGGAGCTCTGGAAACACCATATATTTT; CDR3 protein: CASSEWSSGNTIYF; D gene: NA; clone size: NA; V gene: TRBV6-1; J gene: TRBJ1-3
CDR3 DNA: TGTGCCAGCAGCTTGGGGACAGGGAGGGGTAACACTGAAGCTTTCTTT; CDR3 protein: CASSLGTGRGNTEAFF; D gene: TRBD1; clone size: NA; V gene: TRBV7-6; J gene: TRBJ1-1
CDR3 DNA: TGCGCCAGCAGCCGAAGAGGGTCTCCCTCCTACAATGAGCAGTTCTTC; CDR3 protein: CASSRRGSPSYNEQFF; D gene: NA; clone size: NA; V gene: TRBV4-3; J gene: TRBJ2-1
CDR3 DNA: TGTGCCAGCAGCCGCGACCTAGCGGGGGGTGGCACAGATACGCAGTATTTT; CDR3 protein: CASSRDLAGGGTDTQYF; D gene: TRBD2; clone size: NA; V gene: TRBV7-2; J gene: TRBJ2-3
CDR3 DNA: TGTGCCAGCAGCCAAGGGACAGGGGAACCTGGAAACACCATATATTTT; CDR3 protein: CASSQGTGEPGNTIYF; D gene: TRBD1; clone size: NA; V gene: TRBV14; J gene: TRBJ1-3
CDR3 DNA: TGTGCCAGCAGCCAGCCCGCCGGTGCCTACGAGCAGTACTTC; CDR3 protein: CASSQPAGAYEQYF; D gene: NA; clone size: NA; V gene: TRBV4-2; J gene: TRBJ2-7
CDR3 DNA: TGTGCCAGCAGTTCCCGCAGGGTCCACTACGAGCAGTACTTC; CDR3 protein: CASSSRRVHYEQYF; D gene: NA; clone size: few; V gene: TRBV6-2/TRBV6-3; J gene: TRBJ2-7
CDR3 DNA: TGTGCCAGCAGCCAAGCAGGGGACGAGCAGTACTTC; CDR3 protein: CASSQAGDEQYF; D gene: NA; clone size: NA; V gene: TRBV3-1/TRBV3-2; J gene: TRBJ2-7
CDR3 DNA: TGTGCCAGCAGTCCTACACAGGGAACTGAAGCTTTCTTT; CDR3 protein: CASSPTQGTEAFF; D gene: NA; clone size: NA; V gene: TRBV12-3/TRBV12-4; J gene: TRBJ1-1
CDR3 DNA: TGTGCAAGTCGCTTTAGGGGGACCTACAATGAGCAGTTCTTC; CDR3 protein: CASRFRGTYNEQFF; D gene: NA; clone size: NA; V gene: TRBV12-2; J gene: TRBJ2-1
CDR3 DNA: TGTGCCAGTAGTTTGGTCGGGACCTACGAGCAGTACTTC; CDR3 protein: CASSLVGTYEQYF; D gene: NA; clone size: NA; V gene: TRBV19; J gene: TRBJ2-7
CDR3 DNA: TGTGCCAGCAGCCCGGACAGGGGGTACGCAGATACGCAGTATTTT; CDR3 protein: CASSPDRGYADTQYF; D gene: TRBD1; clone size: NA; V gene: TRBV11-3; J gene: TRBJ2-3
CDR3 DNA: TGCGCCAGCAGCGCCTTCGCGGGGGCTGGAAACACCATATATTTT; CDR3 protein: CASSAFAGAGNTIYF; D gene: NA; clone size: once; V gene: TRBV5-1; J gene: TRBJ1-3
CDR3 DNA: TGTGCCAGCAGCATGCGTCCCTACGAGCAGTACTTC; CDR3 protein: CASSMRPYEQYF; D gene: NA; clone size: NA; V gene: TRBV7-6; J gene: TRBJ2-7
CDR3 DNA: TGTGCCAGCAGCCTCGAACGGGTCTATAGCAATCAGCCCCAGCATTTT; CDR3 protein: CASSLERVYSNQPQHF; D gene: NA; clone size: NA; V gene: TRBV7-8; J gene: TRBJ1-5
CDR3 DNA: TGCGCCAGCAGCATTCCGACAGGGGGCACTGAAGCTTTCTTT; CDR3 protein: CASSIPTGGTEAFF; D gene: TRBD1; clone size: NA; V gene: TRBV5-1; J gene: TRBJ1-1
CDR3 DNA: TGTGCCAGCAGCGGGGTAAGAAGGGCTAGCGGCCGCTCCTACGAGCAGTACTTC; CDR3 protein: CASSGVRRASGRSYEQYF; D gene: TRBD2; clone size: NA; V gene: TRBV11-2; J gene: TRBJ2-7